The sequence of this T cell receptor beta chain was determined in a study of T cell responses to AZD1222 COVID-19 vaccine. Study-wide results and caveats: Repertoire sampling happened only post peak T cell response. Most donors were white British and more were female, and clonal diversity was possibly underestimated. The number of AZD1222 recipients seropositive at baseline was only 5 to 7.

Concerning this clone: Its antigen remains unknown.

The CDR3 loop spans 14 amino acids. Germline V gene data show CDR1 as LGHDT and CDR2 as YNNKEL (reference sequence). Trimming shortened V by 1 base and J by 4 bases, and 5 bases separated the two germline ends. TCRdb's copy holds only in-frame clones and misses some; the assay was immunoSEQ multiplex PCR. Counted here are roughly 200,000 clones, roughly 93% occurring once; the ten biggest clones make up under 1.1%. Sequenced here: peripheral blood, sampled 28 days after the second dose of the MenACWY control vaccine. J is TRBJ1-6 and V is TRBV3-1 (or the pseudogene TRBV3-2); the D gene is possibly TRBD1 (5 bases). The receptor comes from an adult who received the MenACWY meningococcal vaccine as a control. The CDR3 DNA sequence: TGTGCCAGCAGCCAAGGACAGTATAATTCACCCCTCCACTTT. This translates into CASSQGQYNSPLHF.